This TCR beta chain was sequenced during a study of blood T cell repertoires in COVID-19. At the level of the study: PBMCs, B-cell-depleted T cells, or T cells were the source of the cDNA or gDNA that made up the material.

CDR1 and CDR2 from the germline V gene are MDHEN and SYDVKM. This CDR3 has 14 residues. Deletions cut 2 bases from V and 1 base from J, with 9 bases between. Some clones are missing from TCRdb's copy, which holds only in-frame ones; the method was immunoSEQ multiplex PCR. The sample consists of 200,000 to 250,000 clones, roughly 88% of them appearing once. As for this clone: The same CDR3 is also encoded by other DNA sequences in this sample.

The TCR originated in a woman aged 50 to 60 with acute COVID-19. The material sequenced was PBMCs or T cells enriched from blood (not recorded which). The chain uses TRBV28 and TRBJ2-7; D is unresolved. Here the CDR3 reads CASSLRVLSYEQYF. Here the CDR3 DNA reads TGTGCCAGCAGTTTACGGGTCCTATCCTACGAGCAGTACTTC.